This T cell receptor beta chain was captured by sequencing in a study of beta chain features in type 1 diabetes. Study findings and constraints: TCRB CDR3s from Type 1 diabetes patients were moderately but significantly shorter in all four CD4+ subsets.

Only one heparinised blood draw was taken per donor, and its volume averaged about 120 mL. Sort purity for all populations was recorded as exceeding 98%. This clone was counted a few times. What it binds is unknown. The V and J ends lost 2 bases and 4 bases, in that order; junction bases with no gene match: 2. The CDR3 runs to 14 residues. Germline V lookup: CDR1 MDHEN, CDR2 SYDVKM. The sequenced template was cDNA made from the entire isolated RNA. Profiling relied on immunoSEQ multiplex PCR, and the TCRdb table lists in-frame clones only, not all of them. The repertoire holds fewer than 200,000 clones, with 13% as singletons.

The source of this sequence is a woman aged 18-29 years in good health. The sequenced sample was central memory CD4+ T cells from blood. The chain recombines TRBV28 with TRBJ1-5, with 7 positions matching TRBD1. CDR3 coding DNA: TGTGCCAGCAGTTTACCGGACAGGAATCAGCCCCAGCATTTT. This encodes CASSLPDRNQPQHF.